The sample holds many counts of the clone carrying this TCR beta chain. Its antigen is undetermined. Time point indicated: newly diagnosed GD, antithyroid drugs for less than 3 months. Following extraction of RNA from PBMCs, that RNA was used to make the TCR library. Patients came through an endocrinology department, and that department was in Xi'an, China. Investigators prepared the TCR beta libraries by applying iRepertoire HTBI primers and Arm-PCR of CDR3 regions. TCRdb called the multiplex PCR reads again in MiXCR, with one record for every CDR3 protein. The sample has roughly 320,000 distinct CDR3 sequences; around 15% are singletons. Germline V CDR1 and CDR2: SQVTM, ANQGSEA. CDR3 length: 12 amino acids. The V end lost 1 base, the J end lost 10 bases, and 11 bases lay between the germline ends. The sample originates from a study of regulatory T cells in long-lasting Graves disease. Broader study findings: Persistent Graves' patients showed a TCR diversity that was lower than that of newly diagnosed ones.

The sample was also linked to a second study, of T cells in Graves' hyperthyroidism and ophthalmopathy.

The clonotype was recovered from a man aged 40-55 years with Graves disease. The chain recombines TRBV29-1 with TRBJ2-1; no definite D call. The sequences come from peripheral blood mononuclear cells (PBMCs), collected at new diagnosis, from a patient treated with antithyroid drugs. CDR3 in DNA: TGCAGCGTTGAAGGGAGCCCGGAAGAGCAGTTCTTC. As protein: CSVEGSPEEQFF.